The sequence of this T cell receptor beta chain was determined in a study of early T cells in non-severe SARS-CoV-2 infection. About the research overall: Unsorted whole blood bulk RNA was sequenced, with unpaired chains.

General study points: Matches to VDJdb favored anti-spike CD8 responses and missed private and CD4 specificities.

cDNA molecules, individually, were tagged with unique molecular identifiers. Using its own MiXCR run on the 5' RACE reads, TCRdb lists one record per CDR3 protein. The repertoire holds about 90,000 distinct CDR3 sequences, with 9.5% to 15% as singletons. Points on this clonotype: The antigen remains unidentified.

The TCR sequence derives from an adult who was a healthcare worker with PCR-confirmed SARS-CoV-2 infection or an uninfected control (not recorded which). The specimen comprised whole blood, sampled at baseline.

The CDR3 sequence is CASSSRVAGPTDTQYF. CDR3 nucleotide sequence: TGTGCCAGCAGCTCGAGGGTGGCAGGGCCCACAGATACGCAGTATTTT. The rearrangement joins TRBV7-2 to TRBJ2-3, with D perhaps matching TRBD1 or TRBD2 (5 bases each). Trimming left V 4 bases short and J 2 bases short, with 16 bases between. CDR3 length: 16 amino acids. Germline lookup yields CDR1 SGHTA and CDR2 FQGNSA.